The source of this T cell receptor (beta chain) is a study of CD8+ T cells in alopecia areata. In germline, CDR1 is GTSNPN, CDR2 SVGIG (reference sequence). The CDR3 spans 14 residues. V was trimmed by 0 bases and J by 0 bases, leaving 9 bases between them. In regard to this clone: What it binds is unknown.

General study points: Higher clonality and more expanded CD8+ clones appeared in lesional than normal scalp. Sequencing of scalp samples also captures resident alphabeta T cells of normal skin.

RNA extraction was followed by reverse transcription into cDNA, which acted as the sequencing template. Libraries were prepared by immunoSEQ multiplex PCR; TCRdb keeps only in-frame clonotypes and omits some of them. The sample includes 110,000 or so clones, under 40% of them seen just once. Obtained from alopecia areata patients were lesional scalp punch biopsies along with peripheral blood. The chain links TRBV30 to TRBJ2-7, with unresolved D. The receptor was derived from a human donor with alopecia areata. Sequencing was done on a sample of CD4+ T cells sorted from blood. In nucleotides, the CDR3 is TGTGCCTGGAGTGTCAGGAAGTTCTCCTACGAGCAGTACTTC. Translated: CAWSVRKFSYEQYF.